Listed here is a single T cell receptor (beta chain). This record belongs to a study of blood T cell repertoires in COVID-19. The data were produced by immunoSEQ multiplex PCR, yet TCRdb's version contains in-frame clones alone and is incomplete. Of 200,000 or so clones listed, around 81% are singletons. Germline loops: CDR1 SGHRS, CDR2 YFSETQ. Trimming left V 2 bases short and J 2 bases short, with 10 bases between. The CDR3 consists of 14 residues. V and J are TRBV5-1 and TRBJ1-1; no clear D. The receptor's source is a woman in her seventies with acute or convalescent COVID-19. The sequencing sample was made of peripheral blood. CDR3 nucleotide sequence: TGCGCCAGCAGCTTCGGAATAGCCAACACTGAAGCTTTCTTT. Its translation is CASSFGIANTEAFF. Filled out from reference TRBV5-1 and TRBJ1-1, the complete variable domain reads KAGVTQTPRYLIKTRGQQVTLSCSPISGHRSVSWYQQTPGQGLQFLFEYFSETQRNKGNFPGRFSGRQFSNSRSEMNVSTLELGDSALYLCASSFGIANTEAFFGQGTRLTVV.